This record covers a single TCR beta chain. The antigen remains undetermined. The investigators reverse transcribed all of the isolated RNA, so they sequenced expressed TCRB transcripts. There were 3.5 million to 4.5 million reads on average in the naive, central memory and regulatory T cell samples. Sequenced by immunoSEQ multiplex PCR; TCRdb stores in-frame clones only, minus some. The top ten hold approximately 0.03% of the sample, which has hundreds of thousands of clones, over 7.5% seen once. The authors took one heparinised blood draw, averaging roughly 120 mL, from each donor. A CD45RO/CCR7/CD25/CD127/CD95/CD27 panel sorted naive, central memory, regulatory and stem cell-like memory CD4+ cells. The data belong to a study of beta chain features in type 1 diabetes. CDR3 length: 16 residues. V dropped 0 bases and J dropped 0 bases, with 12 bases sitting between them. Per germline, CDR1 SGHNT and CDR2 YYREEE (reference sequence).

The study, taken as a whole, reports: Individuals with type 1 diabetes displayed fewer insertions and more deletions at VDJ junctions.

The sequence derives from a young woman in good health. Sequenced input: naive CD4+ T cells from blood. The V call is TRBV5-4, the J call TRBJ1-2; D may be TRBD1 (5 bases). CDR3 loop: CASSLARQGSNYGYTF. The DNA for the CDR3 is TGTGCCAGCAGCTTGGCCAGGCAGGGCTCTAACTATGGCTACACCTTC. The variable domain in full, with the rest retrieved from reference TRBV5-4 and TRBJ1-2, is ETGVTQSPTHLIKTRGQQVTLRCSSQSGHNTVSWYQQALGQGPQFIFQYYREEENGRGNFPPRFSGLQFPNYSSELNVNALELDDSALYLCASSLARQGSNYGYTFGSGTRLTVV.